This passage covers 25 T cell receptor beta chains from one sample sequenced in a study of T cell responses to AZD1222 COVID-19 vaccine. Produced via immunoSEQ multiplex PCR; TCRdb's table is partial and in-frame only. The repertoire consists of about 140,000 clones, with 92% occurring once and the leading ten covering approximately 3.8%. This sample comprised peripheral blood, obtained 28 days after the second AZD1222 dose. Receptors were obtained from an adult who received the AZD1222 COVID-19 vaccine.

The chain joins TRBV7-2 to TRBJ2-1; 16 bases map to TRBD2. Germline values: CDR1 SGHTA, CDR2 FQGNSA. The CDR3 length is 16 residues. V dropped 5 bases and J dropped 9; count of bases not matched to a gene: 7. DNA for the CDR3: TGTGCCAGCAGCCCCAAGGGACTAGCGGGAGGGCGTGAGCAGTTCTTC. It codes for CASSPKGLAGGREQFF.

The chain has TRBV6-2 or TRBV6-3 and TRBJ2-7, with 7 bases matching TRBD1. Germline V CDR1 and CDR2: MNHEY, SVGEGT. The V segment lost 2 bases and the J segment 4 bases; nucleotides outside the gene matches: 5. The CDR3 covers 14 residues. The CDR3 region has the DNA TGTGCCAGCAGTTACGAGGGGGCGACATACGAGCAGTACTTC. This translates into CASSYEGATYEQYF.

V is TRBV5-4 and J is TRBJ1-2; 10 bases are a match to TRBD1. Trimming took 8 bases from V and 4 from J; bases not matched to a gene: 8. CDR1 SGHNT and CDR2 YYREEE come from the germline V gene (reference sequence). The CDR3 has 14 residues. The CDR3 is CASRQGADFYGYTF. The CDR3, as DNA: TGTGCCAGTAGACAGGGGGCCGACTTCTATGGCTACACCTTC.

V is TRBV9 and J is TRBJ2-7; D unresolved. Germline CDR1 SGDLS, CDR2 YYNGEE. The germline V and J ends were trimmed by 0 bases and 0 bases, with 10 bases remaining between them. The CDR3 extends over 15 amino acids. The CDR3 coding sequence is TGTGCCAGCAGCGTAGGAGCTCGGAGCTCCTACGAGCAGTACTTC. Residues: CASSVGARSSYEQYF. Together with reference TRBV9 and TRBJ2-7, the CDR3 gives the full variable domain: DSGVTQTPKHLITATGQRVTLRCSPRSGDLSVYWYQQSLDQGLQFLIQYYNGEERAKGNILERFSAQQFPDLHSELNLSSLELGDSALYFCASSVGARSSYEQYFGPGTRLTVT.

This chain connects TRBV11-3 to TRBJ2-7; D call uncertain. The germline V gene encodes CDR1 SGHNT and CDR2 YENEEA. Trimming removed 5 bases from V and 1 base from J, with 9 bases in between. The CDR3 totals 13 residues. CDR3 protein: CASSPHESYEQYF. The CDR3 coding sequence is TGTGCCAGCAGCCCCCACGAATCCTACGAGCAGTACTTC.

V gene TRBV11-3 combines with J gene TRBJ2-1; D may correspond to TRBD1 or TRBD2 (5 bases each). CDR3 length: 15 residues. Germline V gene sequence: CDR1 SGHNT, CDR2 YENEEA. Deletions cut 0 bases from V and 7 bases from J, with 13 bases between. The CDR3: CASSLDLGAQNEQFF. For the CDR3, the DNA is TGTGCCAGCAGCTTAGATCTCGGGGCCCAGAATGAGCAGTTCTTC.

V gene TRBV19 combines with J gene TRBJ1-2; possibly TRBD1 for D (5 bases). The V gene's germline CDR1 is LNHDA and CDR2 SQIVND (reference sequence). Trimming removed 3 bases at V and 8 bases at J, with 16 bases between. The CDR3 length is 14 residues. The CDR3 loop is CASSIRGGAQGYTF. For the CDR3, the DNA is TGTGCCAGTAGTATTCGAGGTGGGGCGCAAGGCTACACCTTC.

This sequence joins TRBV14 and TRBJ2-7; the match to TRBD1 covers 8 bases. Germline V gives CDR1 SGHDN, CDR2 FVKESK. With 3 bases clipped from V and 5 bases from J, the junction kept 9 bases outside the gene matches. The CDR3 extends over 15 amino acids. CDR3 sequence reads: CASSQWTGRLNEQYF. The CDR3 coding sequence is TGTGCCAGCAGCCAGTGGACAGGGAGGTTGAACGAGCAGTACTTC. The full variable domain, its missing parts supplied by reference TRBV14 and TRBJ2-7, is EAGVTQFPSHSVIEKGQTVTLRCDPISGHDNLYWYRRVMGKEIKFLLHFVKESKQDESGMPNNRFLAERTGGTYSTLKVQPAELEDSGVYFCASSQWTGRLNEQYFGPGTRLTVT.

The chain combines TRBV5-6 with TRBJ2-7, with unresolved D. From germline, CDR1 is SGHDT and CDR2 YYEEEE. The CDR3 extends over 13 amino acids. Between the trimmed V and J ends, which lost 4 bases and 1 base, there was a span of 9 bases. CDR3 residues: CASSRGDSYEQYF. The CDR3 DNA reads TGTGCCAGCAGCCGAGGAGATTCCTACGAGCAGTACTTC.

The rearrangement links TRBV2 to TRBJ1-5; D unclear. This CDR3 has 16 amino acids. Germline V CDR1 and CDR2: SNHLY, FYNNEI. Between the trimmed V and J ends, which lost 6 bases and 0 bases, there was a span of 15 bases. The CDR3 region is CASRYAGLYSNQPQHF. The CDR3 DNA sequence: TGTGCCAGCAGGTATGCCGGACTGTATAGCAATCAGCCCCAGCATTTT.

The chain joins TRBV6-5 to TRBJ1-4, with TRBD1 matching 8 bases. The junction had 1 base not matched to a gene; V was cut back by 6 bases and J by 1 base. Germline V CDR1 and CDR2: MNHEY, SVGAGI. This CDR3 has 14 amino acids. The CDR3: CASRDRETNEKLFF. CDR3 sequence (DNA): TGTGCCAGCAGGGACAGGGAAACTAATGAAAAACTGTTTTTT.

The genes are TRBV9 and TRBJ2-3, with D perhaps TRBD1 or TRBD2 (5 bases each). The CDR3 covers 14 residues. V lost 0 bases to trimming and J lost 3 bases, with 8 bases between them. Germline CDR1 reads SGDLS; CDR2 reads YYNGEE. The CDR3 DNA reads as TGTGCCAGCAGCGTAGGATGGGGGACAGATACGCAGTATTTT. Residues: CASSVGWGTDTQYF.

CDR3 DNA sequence: TGTGCCAGCGCCGCGGGACTAGCGGGACAAAATTCCTACAATGAGCAGTTCTTC. Its protein is CASAAGLAGQNSYNEQFF. The chain joins TRBV7-3 to TRBJ2-1; 13 bases match TRBD2. After removal of 8 bases from V and 1 base from J, the junction contained 11 bases not matched to a gene. CDR1 SGHTA and CDR2 FQGTGA come from the germline V gene. This CDR3 contains 18 residues.

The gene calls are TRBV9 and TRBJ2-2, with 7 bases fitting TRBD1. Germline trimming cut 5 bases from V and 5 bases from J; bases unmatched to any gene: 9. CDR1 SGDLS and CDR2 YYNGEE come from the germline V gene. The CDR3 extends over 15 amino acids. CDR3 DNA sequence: TGTGCCAGCAGTGAGGGGGCATTCTATACCGGGGAGCTGTTTTTT. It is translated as CASSEGAFYTGELFF.

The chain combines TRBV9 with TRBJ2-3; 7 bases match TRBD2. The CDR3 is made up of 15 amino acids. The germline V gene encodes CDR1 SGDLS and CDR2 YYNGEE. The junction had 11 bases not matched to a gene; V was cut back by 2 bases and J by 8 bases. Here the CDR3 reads CASSVTSSGQGTQYF. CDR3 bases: TGTGCCAGCAGCGTTACGTCTAGCGGCCAGGGTACGCAGTATTTT.

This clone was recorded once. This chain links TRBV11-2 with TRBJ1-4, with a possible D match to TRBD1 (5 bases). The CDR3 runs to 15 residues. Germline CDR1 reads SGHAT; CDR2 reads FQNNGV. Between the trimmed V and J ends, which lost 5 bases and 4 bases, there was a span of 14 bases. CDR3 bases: TGTGCCAGCAGCAAACCCTGGGGCGGTAATGAAAAACTGTTTTTT. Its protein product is CASSKPWGGNEKLFF.

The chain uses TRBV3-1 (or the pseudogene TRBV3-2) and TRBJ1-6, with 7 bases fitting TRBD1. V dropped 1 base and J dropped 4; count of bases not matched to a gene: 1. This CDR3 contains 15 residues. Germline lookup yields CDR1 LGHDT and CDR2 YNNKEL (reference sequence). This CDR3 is CASSQGQGYNSPLHF. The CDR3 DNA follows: TGTGCCAGCAGCCAAGGACAGGGTTATAATTCACCCCTCCACTTT.

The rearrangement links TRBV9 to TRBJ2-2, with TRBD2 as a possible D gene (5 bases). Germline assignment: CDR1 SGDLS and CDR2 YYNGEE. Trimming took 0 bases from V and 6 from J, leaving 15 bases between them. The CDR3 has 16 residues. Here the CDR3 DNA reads TGTGCCAGCAGCGTAGCGGACTCCTTCGGGGCCGGGGAGCTGTTTTTT. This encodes CASSVADSFGAGELFF.

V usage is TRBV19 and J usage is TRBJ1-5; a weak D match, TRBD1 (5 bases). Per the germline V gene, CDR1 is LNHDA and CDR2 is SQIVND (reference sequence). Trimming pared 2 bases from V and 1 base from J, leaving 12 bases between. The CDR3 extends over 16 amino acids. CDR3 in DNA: TGTGCCAGTAGTATACGGACAAGGCCGAGCAATCAGCCCCAGCATTTT. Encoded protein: CASSIRTRPSNQPQHF.

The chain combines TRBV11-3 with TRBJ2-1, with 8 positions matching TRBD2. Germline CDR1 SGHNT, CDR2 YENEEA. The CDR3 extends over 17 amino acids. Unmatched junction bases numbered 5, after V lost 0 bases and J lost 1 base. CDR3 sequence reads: CASSLEVTSGSYNEQFF. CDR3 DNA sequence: TGTGCCAGCAGCTTAGAAGTTACTAGCGGATCCTACAATGAGCAGTTCTTC.

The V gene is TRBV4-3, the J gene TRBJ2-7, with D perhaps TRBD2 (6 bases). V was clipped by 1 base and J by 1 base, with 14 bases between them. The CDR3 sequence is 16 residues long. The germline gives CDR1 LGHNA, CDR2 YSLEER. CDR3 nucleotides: TGCGCCAGCAGCCAAGGCCTGTCAGGGACTTCCTACGAGCAGTACTTC. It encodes CASSQGLSGTSYEQYF.

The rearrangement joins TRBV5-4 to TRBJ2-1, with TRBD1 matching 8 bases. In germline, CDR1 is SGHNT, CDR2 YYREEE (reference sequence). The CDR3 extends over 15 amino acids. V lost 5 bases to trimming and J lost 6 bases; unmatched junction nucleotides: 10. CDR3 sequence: CASRYPGQAFNEQFF. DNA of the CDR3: TGTGCCAGCAGATACCCGGGACAGGCATTCAATGAGCAGTTCTTC.

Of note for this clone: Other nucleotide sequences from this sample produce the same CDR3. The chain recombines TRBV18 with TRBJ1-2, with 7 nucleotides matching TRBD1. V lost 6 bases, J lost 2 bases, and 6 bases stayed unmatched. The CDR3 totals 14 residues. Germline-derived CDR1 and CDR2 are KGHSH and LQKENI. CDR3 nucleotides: TGTGCCAGCTCGCCCGGGACAGCGAACTATGGCTACACCTTC. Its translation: CASSPGTANYGYTF. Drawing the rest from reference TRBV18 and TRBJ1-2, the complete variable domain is NAGVMQNPRHLVRRRGQEARLRCSPMKGHSHVYWYRQLPEEGLKFMVYLQKENIIDESGMPKERFSAEFPKEGPSILRIQQVVRGDSAAYFCASSPGTANYGYTFGSGTRLTVV.

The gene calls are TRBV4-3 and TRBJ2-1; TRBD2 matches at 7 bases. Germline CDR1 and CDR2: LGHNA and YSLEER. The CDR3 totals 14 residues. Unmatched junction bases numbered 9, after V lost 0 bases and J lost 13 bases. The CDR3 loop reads CASSQDWGGENQFF. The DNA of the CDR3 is TGCGCCAGCAGCCAAGATTGGGGGGGTGAGAATCAGTTCTTC.

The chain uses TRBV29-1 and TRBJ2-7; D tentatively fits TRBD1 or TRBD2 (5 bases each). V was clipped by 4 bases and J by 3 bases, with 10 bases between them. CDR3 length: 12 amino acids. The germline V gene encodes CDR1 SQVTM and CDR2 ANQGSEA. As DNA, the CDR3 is TGCAGCGTTGTGGGGGACGACTACGAGCAGTACTTC. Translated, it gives CSVVGDDYEQYF.